This is a list of T cell receptor beta chains from one sample in a study of shared clonotypes between healthy human individuals. The table came from immunoSEQ multiplex PCR; TCRdb's copy has only in-frame clones and leaves some out. The sample holds 1,400,000 or so clones; approximately 98.5% are singletons and the top ten take approximately 0.4%. The sample comprised naive CD4+ T cells sorted from blood. The receptors originated from a man aged 25-45 years in good health. The CDR3 runs from the conserved cysteine through the conserved F or W. D genes are given only for firm matches. Clone size is not always given. Where it is, it says once, few, many or a class for expanded clones.

abundance: -; j_gene: TRBJ2-5; d_gene: TRBD2; v_gene: TRBV5-1; CDR3nt: TGCGCCAGCAGCTTGGCACTAGCGGTTCGAGAGACCCAGTACTTC; CDR3aa: CASSLALAVRETQYF
abundance: -; j_gene: TRBJ2-1; d_gene: TRBD2; v_gene: TRBV10-3; CDR3nt: TGTGCCATCAGTGGCCGTTGGGCGGGAGCCTACAATGAGCAGTTCTTC; CDR3aa: CAISGRWAGAYNEQFF
abundance: -; j_gene: TRBJ2-7; d_gene: -; v_gene: TRBV5-1; CDR3nt: TGCGCCAGCAGCTTGGGACAGCCTAGTTCCTACGAGCAGTACTTC; CDR3aa: CASSLGQPSSYEQYF
abundance: -; j_gene: TRBJ2-2; d_gene: TRBD1; v_gene: TRBV4-1; CDR3nt: TGCGCCAGCAGCCAAGATGGAGGTAGGGACAGTCAGCCCGGGGAGCTGTTTTTT; CDR3aa: CASSQDGGRDSQPGELFF
abundance: -; j_gene: TRBJ2-7; d_gene: -; v_gene: TRBV4-3; CDR3nt: TGCGCCAGCAGCCAAGTGGGCTCACGGATGTACGAGCAGTACTTC; CDR3aa: CASSQVGSRMYEQYF
abundance: -; j_gene: TRBJ1-4; d_gene: TRBD1; v_gene: TRBV18; CDR3nt: TGTGCCAGCTCGTCGGGACAGGGCAACGAAAAACTGTTTTTT; CDR3aa: CASSSGQGNEKLFF
abundance: -; j_gene: TRBJ2-3; d_gene: TRBD1; v_gene: TRBV6-6; CDR3nt: TGTGCCAGCAACTTACAGGGGGGAATGAGCACAGATACGCAGTATTTT; CDR3aa: CASNLQGGMSTDTQYF
abundance: -; j_gene: TRBJ1-2; d_gene: -; v_gene: TRBV4-1; CDR3nt: TGCGCCAGCAGCTACGGACAGCAACTTGGCTACACCTTC; CDR3aa: CASSYGQQLGYTF
abundance: -; j_gene: TRBJ2-1; d_gene: -; v_gene: TRBV9; CDR3nt: TGTGCCAGCAGCTCAGGACGAGCGCCCTACAATGAGCAGTTCTTC; CDR3aa: CASSSGRAPYNEQFF
abundance: -; j_gene: TRBJ2-5; d_gene: -; v_gene: TRBV11-2; CDR3nt: TGTGCCAGCAGCGCCAACAGGGTCGTGGAGACCCAGTACTTC; CDR3aa: CASSANRVVETQYF
abundance: once; j_gene: TRBJ1-1; d_gene: TRBD1; v_gene: TRBV7-6; CDR3nt: TGTGCCAGCAGCTCGGACAGGGGGACTGAAGCTTTCTTT; CDR3aa: CASSSDRGTEAFF
abundance: -; j_gene: TRBJ2-7; d_gene: -; v_gene: TRBV11-2; CDR3nt: TGTGCCAGCAGCCCCGACGGCCGCCCCTACGAGCAGTACTTC; CDR3aa: CASSPDGRPYEQYF
abundance: -; j_gene: TRBJ2-7; d_gene: TRBD1; v_gene: TRBV29-1; CDR3nt: TGCAGCGTTGACCACGGACAGGGAAGCTCCTACGAGCAGTACTTC; CDR3aa: CSVDHGQGSSYEQYF
abundance: -; j_gene: TRBJ2-1; d_gene: -; v_gene: TRBV9; CDR3nt: TGTGCCAGCAGCTTAGGGACTTCAGGGAATTACAATGAGCAGTTCTTC; CDR3aa: CASSLGTSGNYNEQFF
abundance: -; j_gene: TRBJ1-5; d_gene: -; v_gene: TRBV4-2; CDR3nt: TGTGCCAGCAGCTTGTCCCATAGCAATCAGCCCCAGCATTTT; CDR3aa: CASSLSHSNQPQHF
abundance: once; j_gene: TRBJ1-5; d_gene: TRBD1; v_gene: TRBV6-1; CDR3nt: TGTGCCAGCAGTGGACAGGGTTATCAGCCCCAGCATTTT; CDR3aa: CASSGQGYQPQHF
abundance: -; j_gene: TRBJ2-7; d_gene: TRBD2; v_gene: TRBV11-2; CDR3nt: TGTGCCAGCAGCTGGTTAGCGGGAAGCCTACACGAGCAGTACTTC; CDR3aa: CASSWLAGSLHEQYF
abundance: -; j_gene: TRBJ2-7; d_gene: TRBD1; v_gene: TRBV18; CDR3nt: TGTGCCAGCTCACCACTCTCCAGGGGACAGGGTAAGGGCGAGCAGTACTTC; CDR3aa: CASSPLSRGQGKGEQYF
abundance: -; j_gene: TRBJ1-1; d_gene: TRBD1; v_gene: TRBV5-4; CDR3nt: TGTGCCAGCAGCTTTGGACAGGGTACTGAAGCTTTCTTT; CDR3aa: CASSFGQGTEAFF
abundance: -; j_gene: TRBJ1-3; d_gene: TRBD1; v_gene: TRBV9; CDR3nt: TGTGCCAGCAGCGACTTCGGGACAGGGCAAGGAAACACCATATATTTT; CDR3aa: CASSDFGTGQGNTIYF
abundance: -; j_gene: TRBJ2-5; d_gene: -; v_gene: TRBV15; CDR3nt: TGTGCCACCAGCAGAGATCTAGGGAGGAACCAAGAGACCCAGTACTTC; CDR3aa: CATSRDLGRNQETQYF
abundance: -; j_gene: TRBJ2-2; d_gene: TRBD2; v_gene: TRBV18; CDR3nt: TGTGCCAGCTCACCAGTCGGCGGGAGCCGACTCGGGGAGCTGTTTTTT; CDR3aa: CASSPVGGSRLGELFF
abundance: -; j_gene: TRBJ2-3; d_gene: -; v_gene: TRBV7-9; CDR3nt: TGTGCCAGCAGTCTGGTAGCTACGAGCACAGATACGCAGTATTTT; CDR3aa: CASSLVATSTDTQYF
abundance: -; j_gene: TRBJ2-3; d_gene: -; v_gene: TRBV7-8; CDR3nt: TGTGCCAGCAGCTTGGGCGGCCAGTCTGGAACAGATACGCAGTATTTT; CDR3aa: CASSLGGQSGTDTQYF
abundance: -; j_gene: TRBJ2-2; d_gene: TRBD2; v_gene: TRBV5-1; CDR3nt: TGCGCCAGCAGCTTGGTGGCGGGAGCGAACACCGGGGAGCTGTTTTTT; CDR3aa: CASSLVAGANTGELFF
abundance: few; j_gene: TRBJ1-5; d_gene: -; v_gene: TRBV18; CDR3nt: TGTGCCAGCTCACCGGGCGAGCAGCCCCAGCATTTT; CDR3aa: CASSPGEQPQHF
abundance: -; j_gene: TRBJ1-1; d_gene: -; v_gene: TRBV5-1; CDR3nt: TGCGCCAGCAGCTTCCAGGGGACGATTTCCGAAGCTTTCTTT; CDR3aa: CASSFQGTISEAFF
abundance: once; j_gene: TRBJ2-3; d_gene: -; v_gene: TRBV5-1; CDR3nt: TGCGCCAGCAGCCCGGCAGGGGATACGCAGTATTTT; CDR3aa: CASSPAGDTQYF
abundance: -; j_gene: TRBJ2-2; d_gene: TRBD1; v_gene: TRBV5-4; CDR3nt: TGTGCCAGCAGTTCACCGGGACAGGAAAACACCGGGGAGCTGTTTTTT; CDR3aa: CASSSPGQENTGELFF
abundance: -; j_gene: TRBJ2-1; d_gene: -; v_gene: TRBV11-2; CDR3nt: TGTGCCAGCAGCCCCCAGGACGGAGGTTTGTACAATGAGCAGTTCTTC; CDR3aa: CASSPQDGGLYNEQFF
abundance: -; j_gene: TRBJ2-7; d_gene: -; v_gene: TRBV7-2; CDR3nt: TGTGCCAGCAGCACTAGGGACGAGCAGTACTTC; CDR3aa: CASSTRDEQYF
abundance: -; j_gene: TRBJ2-1; d_gene: -; v_gene: TRBV7-2; CDR3nt: TGTGCCAGCAGCTTAGCGGGCGGGTATGAGCAGTTCTTC; CDR3aa: CASSLAGGYEQFF
abundance: -; j_gene: TRBJ1-1; d_gene: -; v_gene: TRBV11-3; CDR3nt: TGTGCCAGCGGTAACCGGGGCACTGAAGCTTTCTTT; CDR3aa: CASGNRGTEAFF
abundance: -; j_gene: TRBJ2-1; d_gene: TRBD1; v_gene: TRBV7-9; CDR3nt: TGTGCCAGCAGCCAGACAGGGAGCTCCTACAATGAGCAGTTCTTC; CDR3aa: CASSQTGSSYNEQFF
abundance: -; j_gene: TRBJ2-1; d_gene: -; v_gene: TRBV27; CDR3nt: TGTGCCAGCAGTTTTGGGGCAGCAGTACCCTACAATGAGCAGTTCTTC; CDR3aa: CASSFGAAVPYNEQFF
abundance: -; j_gene: TRBJ1-3; d_gene: -; v_gene: TRBV7-8; CDR3nt: TGTGCCAGCAGCTCTACAGGGACAGGAAACACCATATATTTT; CDR3aa: CASSSTGTGNTIYF
abundance: -; j_gene: TRBJ1-5; d_gene: -; v_gene: TRBV5-4; CDR3nt: TGTGCCAGCAGCCTGGGGGGGGCTAGGAGGCAGCCCCAGCATTTT; CDR3aa: CASSLGGARRQPQHF
abundance: few; j_gene: TRBJ2-3; d_gene: -; v_gene: TRBV5-1; CDR3nt: TGCGCCAGCAGCTTGGGCAGCACAGATACGCAGTATTTT; CDR3aa: CASSLGSTDTQYF
abundance: -; j_gene: TRBJ2-5; d_gene: TRBD2; v_gene: TRBV27; CDR3nt: TGTGCCAGCGCTGGCTGGCTAGCGGGAGGGACCCAGTACTTC; CDR3aa: CASAGWLAGGTQYF
abundance: -; j_gene: TRBJ2-5; d_gene: -; v_gene: TRBV14; CDR3nt: TGTGCCAGCAGCCAAGGAGTTAGGGCAGGGAAAGAGACCCAGTACTTC; CDR3aa: CASSQGVRAGKETQYF
abundance: -; j_gene: TRBJ2-1; d_gene: -; v_gene: TRBV15; CDR3nt: TGTGCCACCAGCAGAGCGGGAAAAGGTTACAATGAGCAGTTCTTC; CDR3aa: CATSRAGKGYNEQFF
abundance: -; j_gene: TRBJ2-3; d_gene: TRBD2; v_gene: TRBV27; CDR3nt: TGTGCCAGCAGCTCTTCGGGCGCGGGAGGGCGCCCAGATACGCAGTATTTT; CDR3aa: CASSSSGAGGRPDTQYF
abundance: once; j_gene: TRBJ1-1; d_gene: -; v_gene: TRBV2; CDR3nt: TGTGCCAGCACCTTCCTGGTGGACACTGAAGCTTTCTTT; CDR3aa: CASTFLVDTEAFF
abundance: -; j_gene: TRBJ2-7; d_gene: -; v_gene: TRBV28; CDR3nt: TGTGCCAGCAGTTTAAGCCAGGTTGGGAAATACGAGCAGTACTTC; CDR3aa: CASSLSQVGKYEQYF
abundance: -; j_gene: TRBJ1-2; d_gene: TRBD1; v_gene: TRBV29-1; CDR3nt: TGCAGCGTTGTGGGTGGGACAGGGGGCGCTAACTATGGCTACACCTTC; CDR3aa: CSVVGGTGGANYGYTF
abundance: -; j_gene: TRBJ2-5; d_gene: TRBD1; v_gene: TRBV18; CDR3nt: TGTGCCAGCTCAAGAGAACGGGACAGGGCGGTCTCCCAAGAGACCCAGTACTTC; CDR3aa: CASSRERDRAVSQETQYF
abundance: -; j_gene: TRBJ2-7; d_gene: TRBD1; v_gene: TRBV16; CDR3nt: TGTGCCAGCAGCCGCGCCGGACAGGGGGGTTACGAGCAGTACTTC; CDR3aa: CASSRAGQGGYEQYF
abundance: -; j_gene: TRBJ1-3; d_gene: -; v_gene: TRBV20-1; CDR3nt: TGCAGTGCTAGGATTGGAAACACCATATATTTT; CDR3aa: CSARIGNTIYF
abundance: -; j_gene: TRBJ1-2; d_gene: TRBD1; v_gene: TRBV4-3; CDR3nt: TGCGCCAGCAGCCTTATGACAGGGTTGGATTATGGCTACACCTTC; CDR3aa: CASSLMTGLDYGYTF
abundance: -; j_gene: TRBJ2-2; d_gene: -; v_gene: TRBV7-9; CDR3nt: TGTGCCAGCAAATTCACGGGGGCGAACACCGGGGAGCTGTTTTTT; CDR3aa: CASKFTGANTGELFF
abundance: -; j_gene: TRBJ2-7; d_gene: TRBD1; v_gene: TRBV5-1; CDR3nt: TGCGCCAGCAGCCCGGGACAGTTCTCCTACGAGCAGTACTTC; CDR3aa: CASSPGQFSYEQYF
abundance: -; j_gene: TRBJ2-7; d_gene: -; v_gene: TRBV14; CDR3nt: TGTGCCAGCAGCCCTCTAGGGAAGAAGTACGAGCAGTACTTC; CDR3aa: CASSPLGKKYEQYF
abundance: -; j_gene: TRBJ2-3; d_gene: TRBD2; v_gene: TRBV29-1; CDR3nt: TGCAGCGTTGTCCTTCGCGGGAGTGTGCAAGATACGCAGTATTTT; CDR3aa: CSVVLRGSVQDTQYF
abundance: -; j_gene: TRBJ1-1; d_gene: -; v_gene: TRBV2; CDR3nt: TGTGCCAGCAGCCTCGGACAAGGGAACACTGAAGCTTTCTTT; CDR3aa: CASSLGQGNTEAFF